The 17 T cell receptor beta chains given below trace back to one sample, sequenced in a study of OX40 agonist ivuxolimab in advanced cancers. Clones were sequenced by immunoSEQ multiplex PCR, and TCRdb holds only the in-frame ones, with some missing. The sample includes more than 45,000 clones, approximately 90% seen only once; the top ten take around 48%. Sequenced material: CD4+ or CD8+ T cells sorted from blood, taken in a trial of the OX40 agonist ivuxolimab. These receptors originate from an adult with an advanced solid tumor such as melanoma, head and neck, liver or kidney cancer.

This chain links TRBV7-9 with TRBJ2-3; 9 bases align to TRBD1. The CDR3 consists of 17 residues. Germline V gene lookup returns CDR1 SEHNR and CDR2 FQNEAQ (reference sequence). With V trimmed by 6 bases and J by 4 bases, 14 bases remained unmatched. CDR3 loop: CASRKGGQGFKSDTQYF. Here the CDR3 DNA reads TGTGCCAGCAGAAAAGGTGGACAGGGGTTCAAGTCAGATACGCAGTATTTT.

The chain is built from TRBV5-5 and TRBJ1-1, with unresolved D. The CDR3 loop spans 17 amino acids. Deletions cut 0 bases from V and 0 bases from J, with 15 bases between. Germline V gives CDR1 SGHKS, CDR2 YYEKEE (reference sequence). The chain's CDR3 is CASSLGRPPQLNTEAFF. DNA of the CDR3: TGTGCCAGCAGCTTGGGGAGACCTCCTCAACTGAACACTGAAGCTTTCTTT.

V gene TRBV9 combines with J gene TRBJ1-6; D uncertain. Germline V lookup: CDR1 SGDLS, CDR2 YYNGEE. There are 12 residues in the CDR3. V lost 7 bases and J 16 bases, leaving 18 bases between the germline ends. DNA for the CDR3: TGTGCCAGCGCGAGCGGAGATGAGAAGCTCCACTTT. Translated: CASASGDEKLHF.

The V and J genes are TRBV27 and TRBJ1-1; D is undetermined. Trimming stripped 0 bases from V and 5 bases from J, with 7 bases between. CDR1 MNHEY and CDR2 SMNVEV come from the germline V gene (reference sequence). The CDR3 runs to 13 residues. The CDR3 here is CASSLSAVTEAFF. In DNA form, the CDR3 reads TGTGCCAGCAGTTTATCAGCAGTTACTGAAGCTTTCTTT.

The chain joins TRBV7-2 to TRBJ2-3; 10 bases match TRBD2. Germline CDR1 SGHTA, CDR2 FQGNSA. This CDR3 contains 16 residues. Losses at the gene ends were 5 bases for V and 2 bases for J; bases not matched to a gene: 7. CDR3 residues: CASSQGLALPTDTQYF. CDR3 coding DNA: TGTGCCAGCAGCCAGGGACTAGCGCTGCCCACAGATACGCAGTATTTT.

This chain uses TRBV10-3 with TRBJ2-5; D gene uncertain. The CDR3 loop spans 13 amino acids. Trimming took off 4 bases at V and 0 bases at J, with 6 bases between the two ends. Germline lookup yields CDR1 ENHRY and CDR2 SYGVKD. The CDR3 loop reads CAISGGNQETQYF. In nucleotides, the CDR3 is TGTGCCATCAGTGGTGGCAACCAAGAGACCCAGTACTTC.

This chain links TRBV25-1 with TRBJ1-5; D ambiguous. CDR3 size: 12 residues. Germline lookup yields CDR1 MGHDK and CDR2 SYGVNS. Trimming removed 2 bases at V and 7 bases at J, with 6 bases between. This CDR3 reads CASSELGQPQHF. DNA for the CDR3: TGTGCCAGCAGTGAACTCGGGCAGCCCCAGCATTTT.

This sequence joins TRBV9 and TRBJ2-1; D is undetermined. Looked up from germline, CDR1 is SGDLS and CDR2 is YYNGEE. Deletions cut 4 bases from V and 6 bases from J, with 11 bases between. This CDR3 comprises 13 residues. CDR3 nucleotide sequence: TGTGCCAGCAGCCCAGATTGGGGCAATGAGCAGTTCTTC. Its translation: CASSPDWGNEQFF.

Concerning this clone: An end of the junction does not agree with germline; a read error may underlie this. CDR3 region: CASSLGQGSGNTIYF. In DNA form, the CDR3 reads TGTGCTAGCAGCCTGGGACAGGGGTCTGGAAACACCATATATTTT. The chain joins TRBV7-7 to TRBJ1-3, with 10 bases fitting TRBD1. The CDR3 covers 15 residues. In germline, CDR1 is SSHAT, CDR2 FNYEAQ (reference sequence).

V usage is TRBV29-1 and J usage is TRBJ2-3, with TRBD2 matching over 9 bases. There are 15 residues in the CDR3. Germline assignment: CDR1 SQVTM and CDR2 ANQGSEA. J was trimmed by 4 bases and V by 8 bases; bases with no gene match: 13. CDR3 sequence (DNA): TGCAGCCTGGTGGGGACTAGCTTCGCCTCAGATACGCAGTATTTT. Translation: CSLVGTSFASDTQYF.

The rearrangement uses TRBV27 and TRBJ1-1; tentatively, D is TRBD1 (6 bases). This CDR3 has 17 residues. Germline V CDR1 and CDR2: MNHEY, SMNVEV (reference sequence). Trimming took 0 bases from V and 0 from J, leaving 14 bases between them. The CDR3 reads CASSLSWGRGMNTEAFF. CDR3 nucleotides: TGTGCCAGCAGTTTATCCTGGGGCAGGGGAATGAACACTGAAGCTTTCTTT.

The J gene is TRBJ1-6, the V gene TRBV4-3; D remains ambiguous. CDR1 and CDR2 (germline): LGHNA, YSLEER. The germline V and J ends were trimmed by 0 bases and 7 bases, with 13 bases remaining between them. The CDR3 has 16 residues. The CDR3, as DNA: TGCGCCAGCAGCCAAGATTGGGCAACGCTCAATTCACCCCTCCACTTT. Its protein is CASSQDWATLNSPLHF.

With regard to this clone: The same CDR3 arises from other DNA sequences in this sample as well. This rearrangement joins TRBV30 to TRBJ2-7, with D uncertain. The V gene lost 0 bases and the J gene lost 1 base, with 7 bases spanning the gap. The CDR3 consists of 13 residues. Germline-derived CDR1 and CDR2 are GTSNPN and SVGIG (reference sequence). The CDR3 spells CAWSVGSSYEQYF. As DNA, the CDR3 is TGTGCCTGGAGTGTAGGCAGTTCCTACGAGCAGTACTTC.

The V gene is TRBV6-5, the J gene TRBJ1-4; D remains unclear. The CDR3 extends over 13 amino acids. Germline-derived CDR1 and CDR2 are MNHEY and SVGAGI. The ends were cut back, 4 bases at V and 8 bases at J, with 11 bases in the middle. CDR3 protein: CASSSGLGEKLFF. The CDR3 DNA is TGTGCCAGCAGTTCGGGGTTAGGCGAAAAACTGTTTTTT.

This sequence joins TRBV4-1 and TRBJ2-2; tentatively, D is TRBD2 (6 bases). Per germline, CDR1 MGHRA and CDR2 YSYEKL. The CDR3 covers 13 residues. Deletions cut 0 bases from V and 8 bases from J, with 7 bases between. The CDR3 region has the DNA TGCGCCAGCAGCCAAGAGCTAGCGGGGGAGCTGTTTTTT. This codes for CASSQELAGELFF.

The chain uses TRBV7-9 and TRBJ2-5; 9 bases agree with TRBD1. The V and J ends lost 2 bases and 1 base, in that order; junction bases with no gene match: 5. This CDR3 has 16 residues. Germline V lookup: CDR1 SEHNR, CDR2 FQNEAQ (reference sequence). CDR3 loop: CASSLPGQGGQETQYF. Here the CDR3 DNA reads TGTGCCAGCAGCTTACCGGGACAGGGTGGCCAAGAGACCCAGTACTTC.

The CDR3 DNA reads TGTGCCAGTAGTATAGTTATATTCACAGATACGCAGTATTTT. This sequence encodes CASSIVIFTDTQYF. The chain joins TRBV19 to TRBJ2-3; D uncertain. The CDR3 contains 14 residues. CDR1 is LNHDA and CDR2 is SQIVND in the germline V gene (reference sequence). V lost 1 base and J lost 2, with 7 bases in between.